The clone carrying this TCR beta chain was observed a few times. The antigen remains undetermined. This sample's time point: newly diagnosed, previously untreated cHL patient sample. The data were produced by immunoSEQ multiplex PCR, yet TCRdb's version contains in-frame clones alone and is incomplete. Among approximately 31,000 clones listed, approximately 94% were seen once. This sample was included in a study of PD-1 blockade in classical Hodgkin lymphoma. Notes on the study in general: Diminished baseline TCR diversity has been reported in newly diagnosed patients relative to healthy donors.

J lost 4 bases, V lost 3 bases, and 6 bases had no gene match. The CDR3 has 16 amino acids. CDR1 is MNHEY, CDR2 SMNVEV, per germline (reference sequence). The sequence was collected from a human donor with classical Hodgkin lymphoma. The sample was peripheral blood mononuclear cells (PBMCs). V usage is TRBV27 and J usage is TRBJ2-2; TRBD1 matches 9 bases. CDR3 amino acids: CASSLTGQGPTGELFF. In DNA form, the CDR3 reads TGTGCCAGCAGTTTGACGGGACAGGGTCCCACCGGGGAGCTGTTTTTT.